One and the same sample provided the 10 T cell receptor beta chains below, sequenced in a study of long-term antiretroviral therapy in people with HIV. With survey level as its setting, the immunoSEQ assay was v3.0. Using immunoSEQ multiplex PCR, the repertoire was profiled, and TCRdb retains in-frame clones only, with some absent. The sample holds some 35,000 clones, over 70% seen once. Sequencing was performed on unsorted PBMCs, taken 0.6 years after starting antiretroviral therapy. The receptor set was obtained from a man aged 18 to 30 with HIV.

The rearrangement uses TRBV9 and TRBJ1-1; the D is unclear. Germline V CDR1 and CDR2: SGDLS, YYNGEE. V was shortened by 0 bases and J by 4 bases, with 13 bases between the two germline ends. The CDR3 consists of 15 residues. CDR3 nucleotide sequence: TGTGCCAGCAGCGTAGATGAGGGAGTCGGCACTGAAGCTTTCTTT. It encodes CASSVDEGVGTEAFF.

The V and J genes are TRBV29-1 and TRBJ2-7, with a weak D call TRBD2 (5 bases). CDR3 size: 12 residues. V shed 1 base and J shed 7 bases, with 11 bases lying between them. Germline V lookup: CDR1 SQVTM, CDR2 ANQGSEA. CDR3 region: CSVEGPRGEQYF. As DNA, the CDR3 is TGCAGCGTTGAAGGGCCCCGAGGGGAGCAGTACTTC.

The chain links TRBV15 to TRBJ1-1, with no clear D. There are 14 residues in the CDR3. Trimming stripped 1 base from V and 1 base from J, with 7 bases between. CDR1 and CDR2 (germline): LNHNV, YYDKDF (reference sequence). Here the CDR3 reads CATSRGHPNTEAFF. CDR3 DNA: TGTGCCACCAGCAGAGGCCACCCGAACACTGAAGCTTTCTTT.

The chain carries TRBV19 and TRBJ2-7; D is perhaps TRBD2 (6 bases). The CDR3 contains 14 residues. Trimming left V 5 bases short and J 1 base short, with 12 bases between. Germline values: CDR1 LNHDA, CDR2 SQIVND (reference sequence). The CDR3 loop is CASSASGSSYEQYF. The CDR3 coding sequence is TGTGCCAGTAGTGCTTCCGGGAGTTCCTACGAGCAGTACTTC.

The chain employs TRBV4-3 and TRBJ2-3; TRBD2 matches at 15 bases. With 7 bases clipped from V and 6 bases from J, the junction kept 11 bases outside the gene matches. The length of the CDR3 is 17 residues. Germline assignment: CDR1 LGHNA and CDR2 YSLEER. CDR3 amino acids: CASTSRLGTSGRDTQYF. The DNA of the CDR3 is TGCGCCAGCACCTCCCGTTTGGGGACTAGCGGGAGGGATACGCAGTATTTT.

The rearrangement uses TRBV7-8 and TRBJ2-1; D remains unclear. The CDR3 is 15 amino acids. CDR1 and CDR2 from the germline V gene are SGHVS and FQNEAQ. Trimming took 4 bases from V and 7 from J, leaving 17 bases between them. For the CDR3, the DNA is TGTGCCAGCAGCTCGGACCGGACCCTCCCAAATGAGCAGTTCTTC. Residues: CASSSDRTLPNEQFF.

The CDR3 sequence: CASSPFQRRQFEQYF. The CDR3, as DNA: TGTGCCAGTAGTCCATTTCAGCGGCGCCAGTTCGAGCAGTACTTC. The chain employs TRBV19 and TRBJ2-7, with D maybe TRBD2 (5 bases). Germline lookup yields CDR1 LNHDA and CDR2 SQIVND (reference sequence). The CDR3 is 15 amino acids. The germline V and J ends were trimmed by 5 bases and 6 bases, with 20 bases remaining between them. Complete variable domain (other parts from reference TRBV19 and TRBJ2-7): DGGITQSPKYLFRKEGQNVTLSCEQNLNHDAMYWYRQDPGQGLRLIYYSQIVNDFQKGDIAEGYSVSREKKESFPLTVTSAQKNPTAFYLCASSPFQRRQFEQYFGPGTRLTVT.

This chain connects TRBV7-8 to TRBJ2-1; D is perhaps TRBD1 (5 bases). The V and J ends lost 1 base and 7 bases respectively, with 11 bases between them. The CDR3 runs 14 residues. Germline V gene sequence: CDR1 SGHVS, CDR2 FQNEAQ. CDR3 region: CASSLDGRVNEQFF. DNA of the CDR3: TGTGCCAGCAGCTTAGATGGCAGGGTGAATGAGCAGTTCTTC.

The rearrangement joins TRBV27 to TRBJ2-4; the D call may be TRBD1 or TRBD2 (5 bases each). Germline lookup yields CDR1 MNHEY and CDR2 SMNVEV (reference sequence). This CDR3 is built from 15 residues. V was shortened by 4 bases and J by 0 bases, with 10 bases between the two germline ends. CDR3 region: CASSSPGGAKNIQYF. CDR3 coding DNA: TGTGCCAGCAGTTCCCCTGGGGGAGCCAAAAACATTCAGTACTTC.

The J gene is TRBJ2-7, the V gene TRBV30; 10 bases agree with TRBD1. V dropped 4 bases and J dropped 3; count of bases not matched to a gene: 12. Germline CDR1 reads GTSNPN; CDR2 reads SVGIG (reference sequence). This CDR3 contains 16 residues. In DNA, the CDR3 is TGTGCCTGGAACGACAGGGGGCTGAAGAACTTCTACGAGCAGTACTTC. It codes for CAWNDRGLKNFYEQYF.